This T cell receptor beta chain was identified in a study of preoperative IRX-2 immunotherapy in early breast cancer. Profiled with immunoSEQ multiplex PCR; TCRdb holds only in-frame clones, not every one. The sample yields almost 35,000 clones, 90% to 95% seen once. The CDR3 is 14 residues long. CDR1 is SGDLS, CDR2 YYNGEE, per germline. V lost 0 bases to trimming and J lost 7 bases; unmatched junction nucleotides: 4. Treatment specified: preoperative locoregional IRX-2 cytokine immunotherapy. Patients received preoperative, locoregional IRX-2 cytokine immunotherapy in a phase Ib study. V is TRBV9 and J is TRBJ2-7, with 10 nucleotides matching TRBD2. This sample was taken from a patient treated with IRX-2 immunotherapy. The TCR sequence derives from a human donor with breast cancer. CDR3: CASSVGGSGGEQYF. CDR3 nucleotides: TGTGCCAGCAGCGTAGGAGGTAGCGGGGGGGAGCAGTACTTC.